This T cell receptor (beta chain) came from a study of T cell repertoires in cytomegalovirus infection (dated by TCRdb to the late 2010s). About the full investigation: Recently identified HLA-C-restricted CMV epitopes, whose presentation resists viral immunomodulation, were targeted by peptide stimulations together with well-studied HLA-B-restricted epitopes. The HLA type of each donor mattered for the analysis, because public TCR beta signatures pointed to carriage of CMV infection along with the matching HLA type.

The sample was run on an Illumina HiSeq 1500. The public sequencing data were trimmed at Q25 with fastp and processed into clonotypes with MiXCR by TCRdb, which kept only in-frame beta chains. Merged by CDR3 protein, the rows form single entries marked with the most common genes and DNA. Within this sample are 160,000 or so distinct CDR3 sequences, with about a fifth of them counted one time only. The ten largest clonotypes hold 20% to 30% of the sample. V and J are truncated by 4 bases and 4 bases respectively, leaving an intervening sequence of 20 bases. The germline V gene specifies SGHVS as CDR1 and FQNEAQ as CDR2. From the cysteine up to the phenylalanine, the CDR3 has a length of 17 residues. Just the 51-base CDR3 DNA is kept, in frame starting at base 1. With respect to this clonotype: This receptor's antigen is unknown. It has no much larger one-base neighbor in the sample; base qualities were not kept.

The treatment or condition tag for this specimen amounts to: in vitro stimulation with specific CMV peptide epitopes to enrich CMV-specific T cells. Study-level results and caveats: Carriers of CMV infection plus the relevant HLA type were discriminated by the cumulative frequency of public TCR beta family members in the study cohort and in an independent roughly 320-donor cohort. The ex vivo response was dominated by HLA-C-restricted CMV-specific TCR beta clonotypes, which also provided the single most frequent clonotype in two of eight donors.

The receptor was derived from a human donor in good health (CMV status not recorded). Some clones in this sample may be carry-over from other donors' samples. The rearrangement combines TRBV7-8 with TRBJ2-1, with a weak D call of TRBD2 (6 bases match). The sample here was CD8+ T cells from cultured PBMCs, taken from culture after CMV antigen stimulation. The CDR3 in this case is CASSWSYGGDYYNEQFF. The DNA sequence reads TGTGCCAGCAGCTGGTCATACGGCGGGGATTATTACAATGAGCAGTTCTTC.